This T cell receptor beta chain was found in a study of shared clonotypes between healthy human individuals. Sequenced by immunoSEQ multiplex PCR; TCRdb stores in-frame clones only, minus some. This sample has around 1.9 million clones, with around 95% found just once. Selected positively for CCR7 and CD45RO-negative, naive CD8 cells excluded terminally differentiated effector memory CD45RA+ cells. From germline, CDR1 is SNHLY and CDR2 FYNNEI. This CDR3 is 16 amino acids long. V dropped 4 bases and J dropped 5 bases, with 18 bases sitting between them. This sequence joins TRBV2 and TRBJ1-5; D is unclear. The sequencing input was naive CD8+ T cells from PBMCs. The TCR originated in a man aged 18 to 29 in good health. Some clones in this sample may be carry-over from other donors' samples. CDR3 coding DNA: TGTGCCAGCAGTGGTCCCCGGACTCGAGTCGATCAGCCCCAGCATTTT. Protein sequence: CASSGPRTRVDQPQHF.